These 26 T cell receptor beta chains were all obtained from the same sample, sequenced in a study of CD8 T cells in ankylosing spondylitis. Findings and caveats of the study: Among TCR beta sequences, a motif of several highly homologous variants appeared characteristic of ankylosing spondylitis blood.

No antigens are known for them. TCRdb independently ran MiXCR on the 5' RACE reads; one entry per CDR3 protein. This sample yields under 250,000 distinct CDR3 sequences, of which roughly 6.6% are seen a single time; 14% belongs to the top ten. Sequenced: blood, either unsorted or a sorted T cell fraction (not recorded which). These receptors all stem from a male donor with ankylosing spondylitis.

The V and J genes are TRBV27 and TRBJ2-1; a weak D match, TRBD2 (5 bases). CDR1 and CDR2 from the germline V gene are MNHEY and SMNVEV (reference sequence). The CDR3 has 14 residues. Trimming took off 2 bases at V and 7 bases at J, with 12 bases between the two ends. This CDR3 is CASSLGGLFNEQFF. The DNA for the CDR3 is TGTGCCAGCAGTTTAGGCGGGCTTTTTAATGAGCAGTTCTTC.

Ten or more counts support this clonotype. CDR3 loop: CASSSTSAISTDTQYF. CDR3 bases: TGTGCCAGCAGCTCGACGTCTGCTATAAGCACAGATACGCAGTATTTT. The rearrangement joins TRBV7-2 to TRBJ2-3; no clear D. CDR1 is SGHTA, CDR2 FQGNSA, per germline. The CDR3 contains 16 residues. V lost 4 bases and J 0 bases, leaving 14 bases between the germline ends.

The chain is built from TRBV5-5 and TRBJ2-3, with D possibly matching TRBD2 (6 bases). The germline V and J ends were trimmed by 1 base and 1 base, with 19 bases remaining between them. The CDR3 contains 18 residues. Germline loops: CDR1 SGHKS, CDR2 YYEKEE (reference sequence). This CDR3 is CASSLYLLGRTRTDTQYF. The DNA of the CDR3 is TGTGCCAGCAGCTTGTATCTCCTAGGGAGGACCCGCACAGATACGCAGTATTTT.

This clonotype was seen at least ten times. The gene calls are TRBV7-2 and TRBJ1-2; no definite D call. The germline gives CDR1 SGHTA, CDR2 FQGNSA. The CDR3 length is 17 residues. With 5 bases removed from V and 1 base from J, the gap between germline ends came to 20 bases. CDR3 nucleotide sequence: TGTGCCAGCAGCCTGAAGGCGCGGGTCAACCTTAACTATGGCTACACCTTC. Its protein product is CASSLKARVNLNYGYTF. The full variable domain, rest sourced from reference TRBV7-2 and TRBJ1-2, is GAGVSQSPSNKVTEKGKDVELRCDPISGHTALYWYRQSLGQGLEFLIYFQGNSAPDKSGLPSDRFSAERTGGSVSTLTIQRTQQEDSAVYLCASSLKARVNLNYGYTFGSGTRLTVV.

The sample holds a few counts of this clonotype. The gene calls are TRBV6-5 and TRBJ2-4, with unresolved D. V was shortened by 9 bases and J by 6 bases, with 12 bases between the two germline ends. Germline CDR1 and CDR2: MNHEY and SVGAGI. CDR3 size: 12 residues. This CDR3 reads CASLDQRNIQYF. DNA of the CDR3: TGTGCCAGTTTAGACCAAAGAAACATTCAGTACTTC.

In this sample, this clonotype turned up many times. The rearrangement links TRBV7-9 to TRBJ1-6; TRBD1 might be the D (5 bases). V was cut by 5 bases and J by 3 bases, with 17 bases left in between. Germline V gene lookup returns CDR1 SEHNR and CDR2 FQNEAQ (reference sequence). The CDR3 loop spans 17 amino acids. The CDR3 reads CASSPSAGQFYNSPLHF. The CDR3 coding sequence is TGTGCCAGCAGCCCCTCGGCAGGGCAGTTCTATAATTCACCCCTCCACTTT.

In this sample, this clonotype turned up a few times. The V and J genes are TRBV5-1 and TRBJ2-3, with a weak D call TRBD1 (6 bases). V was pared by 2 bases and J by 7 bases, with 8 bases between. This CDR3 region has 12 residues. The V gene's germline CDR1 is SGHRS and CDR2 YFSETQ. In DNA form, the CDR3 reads TGCGCCAGCAGCTTTGGGGGCAATACGCAGTATTTT. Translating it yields CASSFGGNTQYF. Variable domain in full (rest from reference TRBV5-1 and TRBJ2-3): KAGVTQTPRYLIKTRGQQVTLSCSPISGHRSVSWYQQTPGQGLQFLFEYFSETQRNKGNFPGRFSGRQFSNSRSEMNVSTLELGDSALYLCASSFGGNTQYFGPGTRLTVL.

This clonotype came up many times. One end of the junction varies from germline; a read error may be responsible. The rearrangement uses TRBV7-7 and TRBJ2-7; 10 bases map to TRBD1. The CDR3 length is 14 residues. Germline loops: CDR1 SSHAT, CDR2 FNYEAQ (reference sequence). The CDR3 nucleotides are TGTGCTAGCAGCGTAGGACAGGGGGACTACGAGCAGTACTTC. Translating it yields CASSVGQGDYEQYF.

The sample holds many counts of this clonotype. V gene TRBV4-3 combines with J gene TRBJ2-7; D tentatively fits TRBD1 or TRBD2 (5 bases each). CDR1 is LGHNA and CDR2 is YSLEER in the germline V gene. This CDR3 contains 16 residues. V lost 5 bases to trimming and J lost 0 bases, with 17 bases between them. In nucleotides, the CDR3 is TGCGCCAGCAGCGGTGCTGGGGGAAGAAGCTCCTACGAGCAGTACTTC. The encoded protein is CASSGAGGRSSYEQYF.

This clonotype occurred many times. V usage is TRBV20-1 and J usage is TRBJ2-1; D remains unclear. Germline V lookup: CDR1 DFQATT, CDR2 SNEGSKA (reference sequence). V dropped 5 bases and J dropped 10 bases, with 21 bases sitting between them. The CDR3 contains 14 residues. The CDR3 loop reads CSAPPMLASREQFF. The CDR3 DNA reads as TGCAGTGCTCCGCCGATGTTAGCCAGTAGGGAGCAGTTCTTC.

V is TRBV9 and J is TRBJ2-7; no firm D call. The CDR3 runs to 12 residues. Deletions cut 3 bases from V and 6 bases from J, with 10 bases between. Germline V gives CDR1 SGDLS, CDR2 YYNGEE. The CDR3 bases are TGTGCCAGCAGCGGAATAGGGATCGAGCAGTACTTC. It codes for CASSGIGIEQYF.

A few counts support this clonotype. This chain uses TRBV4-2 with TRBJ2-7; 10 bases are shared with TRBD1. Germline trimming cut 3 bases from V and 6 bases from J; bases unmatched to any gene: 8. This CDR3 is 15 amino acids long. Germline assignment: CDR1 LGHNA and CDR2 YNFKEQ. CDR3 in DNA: TGTGCCAGCAGCCAGGCACCGGGACAGGGGCGCGAGCAGTACTTC. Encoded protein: CASSQAPGQGREQYF.

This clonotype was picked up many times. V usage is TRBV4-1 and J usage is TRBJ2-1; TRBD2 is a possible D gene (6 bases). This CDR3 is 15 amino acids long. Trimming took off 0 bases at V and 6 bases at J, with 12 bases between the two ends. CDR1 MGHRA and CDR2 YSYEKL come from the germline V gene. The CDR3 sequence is CASSQEPQRVNEQFF. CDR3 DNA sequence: TGCGCCAGCAGCCAAGAACCCCAGCGGGTCAATGAGCAGTTCTTC.

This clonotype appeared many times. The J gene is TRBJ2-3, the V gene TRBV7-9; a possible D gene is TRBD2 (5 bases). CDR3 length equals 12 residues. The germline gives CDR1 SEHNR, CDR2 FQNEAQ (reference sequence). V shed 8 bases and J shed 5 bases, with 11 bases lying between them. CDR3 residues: CASHTGKDTQYF. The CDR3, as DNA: TGTGCCAGCCATACCGGGAAAGATACGCAGTATTTT.

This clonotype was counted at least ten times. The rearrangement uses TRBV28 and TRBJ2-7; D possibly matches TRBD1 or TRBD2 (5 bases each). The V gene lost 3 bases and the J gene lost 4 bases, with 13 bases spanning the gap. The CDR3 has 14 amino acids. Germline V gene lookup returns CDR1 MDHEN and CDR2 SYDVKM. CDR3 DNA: TGTGCCAGCAGTTTTGGGACGATCGCGTACGAGCAGTACTTC. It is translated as CASSFGTIAYEQYF.

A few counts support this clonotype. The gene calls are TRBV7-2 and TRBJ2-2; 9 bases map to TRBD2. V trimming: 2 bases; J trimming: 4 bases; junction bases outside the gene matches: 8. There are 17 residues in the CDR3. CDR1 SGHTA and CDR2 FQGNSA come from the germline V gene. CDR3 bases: TGTGCCAGCAGCTTATCGGCTAGCGGGGTGTTCACCGGGGAGCTGTTTTTT. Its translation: CASSLSASGVFTGELFF. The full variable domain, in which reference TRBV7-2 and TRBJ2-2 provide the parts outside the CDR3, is GAGVSQSPSNKVTEKGKDVELRCDPISGHTALYWYRQSLGQGLEFLIYFQGNSAPDKSGLPSDRFSAERTGGSVSTLTIQRTQQEDSAVYLCASSLSASGVFTGELFFGEGSRLTVL.

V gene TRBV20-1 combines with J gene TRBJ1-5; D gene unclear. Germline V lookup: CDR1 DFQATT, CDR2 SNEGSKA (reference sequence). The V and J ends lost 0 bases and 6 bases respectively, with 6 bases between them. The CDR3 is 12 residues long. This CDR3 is CSARDRSQPQHF. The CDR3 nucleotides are TGCAGTGCTAGAGATCGAAGTCAGCCCCAGCATTTT.

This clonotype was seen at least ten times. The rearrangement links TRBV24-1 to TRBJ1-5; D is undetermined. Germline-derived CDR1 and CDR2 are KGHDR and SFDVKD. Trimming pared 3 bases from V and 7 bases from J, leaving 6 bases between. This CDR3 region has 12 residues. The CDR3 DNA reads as TGTGCCACCAGTGATGATGGCCAGCCCCAGCATTTT. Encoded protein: CATSDDGQPQHF.

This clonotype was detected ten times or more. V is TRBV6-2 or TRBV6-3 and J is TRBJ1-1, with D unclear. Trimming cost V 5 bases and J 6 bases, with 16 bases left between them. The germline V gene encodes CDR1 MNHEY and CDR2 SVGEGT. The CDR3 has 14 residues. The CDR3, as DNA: TGTGCCAGCAGTGGCGGGCCCCGTTTCGCTGAAGCTTTCTTT. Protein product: CASSGGPRFAEAFF.

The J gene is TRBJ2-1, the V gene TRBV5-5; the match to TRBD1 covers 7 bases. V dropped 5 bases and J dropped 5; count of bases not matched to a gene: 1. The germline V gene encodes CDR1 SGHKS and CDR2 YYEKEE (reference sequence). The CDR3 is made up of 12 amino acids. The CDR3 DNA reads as TGTGCCAGCAGTGACAGGGACAATGAGCAGTTCTTC. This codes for CASSDRDNEQFF.

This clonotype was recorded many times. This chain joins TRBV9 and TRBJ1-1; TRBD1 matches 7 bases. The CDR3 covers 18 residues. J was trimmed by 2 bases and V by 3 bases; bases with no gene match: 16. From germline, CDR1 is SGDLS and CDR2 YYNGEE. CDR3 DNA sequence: TGTGCCAGCAGCGAGAGAGACAGGGTGCGAGGGTTTAACACTGAAGCTTTCTTT. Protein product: CASSERDRVRGFNTEAFF.

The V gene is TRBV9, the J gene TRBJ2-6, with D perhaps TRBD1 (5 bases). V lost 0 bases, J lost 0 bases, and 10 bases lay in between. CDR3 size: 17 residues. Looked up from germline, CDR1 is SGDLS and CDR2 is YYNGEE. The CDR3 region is CASSVEAGLSGANVLTF. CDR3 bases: TGTGCCAGCAGCGTAGAGGCAGGGCTCTCTGGGGCCAACGTCCTGACTTTC.

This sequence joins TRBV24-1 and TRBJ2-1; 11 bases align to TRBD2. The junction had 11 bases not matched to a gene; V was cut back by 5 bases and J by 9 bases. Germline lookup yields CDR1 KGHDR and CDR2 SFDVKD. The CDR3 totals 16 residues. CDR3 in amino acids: CATSGLAGGGFGEQFF. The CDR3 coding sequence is TGTGCCACCAGTGGTCTAGCGGGAGGAGGATTTGGTGAGCAGTTCTTC.

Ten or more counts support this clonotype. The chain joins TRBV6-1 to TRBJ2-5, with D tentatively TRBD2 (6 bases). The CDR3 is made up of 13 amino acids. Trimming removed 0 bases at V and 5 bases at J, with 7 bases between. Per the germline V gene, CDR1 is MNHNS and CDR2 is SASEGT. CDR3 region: CASSEAGGETQYF. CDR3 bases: TGTGCCAGCAGTGAAGCTGGAGGGGAGACCCAGTACTTC.

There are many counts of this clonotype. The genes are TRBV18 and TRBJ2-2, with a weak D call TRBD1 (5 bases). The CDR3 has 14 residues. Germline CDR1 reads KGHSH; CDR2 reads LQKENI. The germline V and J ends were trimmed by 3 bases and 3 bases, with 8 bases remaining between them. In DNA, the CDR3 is TGTGCCAGCTCACCCCGACAGTACACCGGGGAGCTGTTTTTT. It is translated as CASSPRQYTGELFF. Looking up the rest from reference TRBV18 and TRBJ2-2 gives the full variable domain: NAGVMQNPRHLVRRRGQEARLRCSPMKGHSHVYWYRQLPEEGLKFMVYLQKENIIDESGMPKERFSAEFPKEGPSILRIQQVVRGDSAAYFCASSPRQYTGELFFGEGSRLTVL.

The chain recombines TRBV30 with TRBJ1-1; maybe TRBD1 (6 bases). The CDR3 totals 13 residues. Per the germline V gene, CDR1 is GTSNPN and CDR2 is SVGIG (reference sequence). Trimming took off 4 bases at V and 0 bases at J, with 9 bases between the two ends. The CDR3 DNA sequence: TGTGCCTGGACGGGACATATGAACACTGAAGCTTTCTTT. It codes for CAWTGHMNTEAFF.